Listed here are 23 T cell receptor beta chains from one sample, sequenced in a study of blood T cell repertoires in COVID-19. Profiling relied on immunoSEQ multiplex PCR, and the TCRdb table lists in-frame clones only, not all of them. The repertoire has about 62,000 clones, roughly 70% of them found once; the top ten carry 51%. The sequenced sample consisted of PBMCs or T cells enriched from blood (not recorded which). The origin of the receptors is an older woman who had been exposed to COVID-19.

In DNA, the CDR3 is TGTGCCATCAGTTCTACGCAGGACACTGAAGCTTTCTTT. Encoded protein: CAISSTQDTEAFF. V usage is TRBV10-3 and J usage is TRBJ1-1; unclear D gene. Germline V gene sequence: CDR1 ENHRY, CDR2 SYGVKD. The V end lost 5 bases, the J end lost 3 bases, and 10 bases lay between the germline ends. The CDR3 has 13 residues.

This chain uses TRBV29-1 with TRBJ1-1, with D perhaps TRBD1 (6 bases). Germline CDR1 is SQVTM and CDR2 is ANQGSEA. The CDR3 is made up of 12 amino acids. V shed 8 bases and J shed 5 bases, with 15 bases lying between them. In nucleotides, the CDR3 is TGCAGCTCATCAAGAAGGGGGACTGAAGCTTTCTTT. It yields the protein CSSSRRGTEAFF.

Turning to this clone: Other DNA sequences in this sample translate to the same CDR3. V and J are TRBV5-1 and TRBJ1-1; D call uncertain. Deletions cut 1 base from V and 0 bases from J, with 4 bases between. The CDR3 runs to 13 residues. CDR1 is SGHRS, CDR2 YFSETQ, per germline. The chain's CDR3 is CASSLTVNTEAFF. CDR3 DNA sequence: TGCGCCAGCAGCTTGACAGTGAACACTGAAGCTTTCTTT.

V and J are TRBV3-1 (or the pseudogene TRBV3-2) and TRBJ1-6; TRBD1 matches at 10 bases. This CDR3 is built from 16 residues. Germline V gene lookup returns CDR1 LGHDT and CDR2 YNNKEL (reference sequence). Unmatched junction bases numbered 9, after V lost 5 bases and J lost 8 bases. CDR3 nucleotide sequence: TGTGCCAGCAGCACCCGGGACAGGGGCCTTGATTCACCCCTCCACTTT. Residues: CASSTRDRGLDSPLHF.

V and J are TRBV4-3 and TRBJ2-2, with a tentative D call TRBD2 (5 bases). With 0 bases removed from V and 3 bases from J, the gap between germline ends came to 8 bases. The CDR3 totals 15 residues. Germline V gene sequence: CDR1 LGHNA, CDR2 YSLEER. The CDR3 DNA is TGCGCCAGCAGCCAAGATGGGCGGGACACCGGGGAGCTGTTTTTT. The encoded protein is CASSQDGRDTGELFF.

V and J are TRBV7-9 and TRBJ1-3; the match to TRBD1 covers 9 bases. CDR3 length: 15 residues. The junction had 5 bases not matched to a gene; V was cut back by 5 bases and J by 3 bases. Germline lookup yields CDR1 SEHNR and CDR2 FQNEAQ (reference sequence). CDR3 amino acids: CASSRDRVIGNTIYF. The CDR3 DNA reads TGTGCCAGCAGCCGGGACAGGGTGATTGGAAACACCATATATTTT. Using reference TRBV7-9 and TRBJ1-3 for the parts outside the CDR3, the full variable domain is DTGVSQNPRHKITKRGQNVTFRCDPISEHNRLYWYRQTLGQGPEFLTYFQNEAQLEKSRLLSDRFSAERPKGSFSTLEIQRTEQGDSAMYLCASSRDRVIGNTIYFGEGSWLTVV.

This sequence joins TRBV18 and TRBJ1-2, with TRBD1 matching 9 bases. Germline V gene data show CDR1 as KGHSH and CDR2 as LQKENI. The trim removed 3 bases at V and 4 bases at J, leaving 6 bases unmatched. The CDR3 loop spans 15 amino acids. For the CDR3, the DNA is TGTGCCAGCTCACCTCAAACAGGGGGCGCCTATGGCTACACCTTC. Its protein is CASSPQTGGAYGYTF. Full variable domain (remainder filled in from reference TRBV18 and TRBJ1-2): NAGVMQNPRHLVRRRGQEARLRCSPMKGHSHVYWYRQLPEEGLKFMVYLQKENIIDESGMPKERFSAEFPKEGPSILRIQQVVRGDSAAYFCASSPQTGGAYGYTFGSGTRLTVV.

This clone was counted a few times. The J gene is TRBJ2-1, the V gene TRBV11-2, with 7 bases identical to TRBD1. Germline V gene data show CDR1 as SGHAT and CDR2 as FQNNGV. The ends lost 1 base at V and 2 bases at J; junction bases unmatched: 8. There are 17 residues in the CDR3. CDR3 nucleotides: TGTGCCAGCAGCTTAGCTAGAGGGGGCCGAGCCTACAATGAGCAGTTCTTC. As protein: CASSLARGGRAYNEQFF.

The chain has TRBV11-3 and TRBJ2-7; tentatively, D is TRBD1 (6 bases). The germline gives CDR1 SGHNT, CDR2 YENEEA. Trimming took off 10 bases at V and 6 bases at J, with 13 bases between the two ends. CDR3 length: 11 residues. CDR3 nucleotide sequence: TGTGCCACAACAGGGTATCGCGAGCAGTACTTC. Translation: CATTGYREQYF.

J is TRBJ2-2 and V is TRBV3-1 (or the pseudogene TRBV3-2); D remains ambiguous. The germline V and J ends were trimmed by 1 base and 6 bases, with 6 bases remaining between them. This CDR3 has 13 residues. The germline CDR1 and CDR2 sequences are LGHDT and YNNKEL (reference sequence). CDR3 DNA: TGTGCCAGCAGCCAAGGGCGGTCCGGGGAGCTGTTTTTT. Protein product: CASSQGRSGELFF.

This clone was seen only a few times. CDR3 protein: CSVTGQGGSGYTF. The DNA of the CDR3 is TGCAGCGTCACGGGGCAGGGAGGGTCTGGCTACACCTTC. The rearrangement links TRBV29-1 to TRBJ1-2, with D possibly being TRBD1 (5 bases). Trimming pared 6 bases from V and 7 bases from J, leaving 18 bases between. The CDR3 is made up of 13 amino acids. Germline V gene lookup returns CDR1 SQVTM and CDR2 ANQGSEA.

The chain recombines TRBV9 with TRBJ1-2, with D possibly matching TRBD1 (5 bases). V dropped 0 bases and J dropped 4 bases, with 13 bases sitting between them. This CDR3 is 15 amino acids long. Germline loops: CDR1 SGDLS, CDR2 YYNGEE. This CDR3 reads CASSVAGAGGYGYTF. The DNA for the CDR3 is TGTGCCAGCAGCGTAGCTGGGGCAGGCGGCTATGGCTACACCTTC.

This clone was picked up one time. The V gene is TRBV11-2, the J gene TRBJ1-2, with unresolved D. The CDR3 has 15 residues. Germline V gives CDR1 SGHAT, CDR2 FQNNGV. V was clipped by 3 bases and J by 0 bases, with 11 bases between them. For the CDR3, the DNA is TGTGCCAGCAGCTTTAGTCCCGAGGCTAACTATGGCTACACCTTC. Its protein product is CASSFSPEANYGYTF. The complete variable domain, with remaining parts taken from reference TRBV11-2 and TRBJ1-2, reads EAGVAQSPRYKIIEKRQSVAFWCNPISGHATLYWYQQILGQGPKLLIQFQNNGVVDDSQLPKDRFSAERLKGVDSTLKIQPAKLEDSAVYLCASSFSPEANYGYTFGSGTRLTVV.

In its sample, this clone was seen a few times. The chain recombines TRBV7-2 with TRBJ2-3, with 7 bases that match TRBD1. CDR1 and CDR2 from the germline V gene are SGHTA and FQGNSA. The CDR3 runs to 14 residues. V lost 8 bases, J lost 5 bases, and 10 bases stayed unmatched. CDR3: CASGRQGGIDTQYF. CDR3 bases: TGTGCCAGCGGTCGACAGGGTGGGATAGATACGCAGTATTTT. The full variable domain, its missing parts supplied by reference TRBV7-2 and TRBJ2-3, is GAGVSQSPSNKVTEKGKDVELRCDPISGHTALYWYRQSLGQGLEFLIYFQGNSAPDKSGLPSDRFSAERTGGSVSTLTIQRTQQEDSAVYLCASGRQGGIDTQYFGPGTRLTVL.

V gene TRBV6-6 combines with J gene TRBJ1-1, with TRBD1 matching over 9 bases. CDR3 length: 15 amino acids. CDR1 is MNHNY and CDR2 is SVGAGI in the germline V gene (reference sequence). Trimming took 2 bases from V and 1 from J; bases not matched to a gene: 2. The CDR3, as DNA: TGTGCCAGCAGTTACGGGGACAGGGCGAACACTGAAGCTTTCTTT. Its protein product is CASSYGDRANTEAFF.

V usage is TRBV7-2 and J usage is TRBJ2-4; TRBD2 might be the D (6 bases). V was clipped by 1 base and J by 3 bases, with 16 bases between them. CDR1 and CDR2 (germline): SGHTA, FQGNSA. This CDR3 is 17 amino acids long. The CDR3 nucleotides read TGTGCCAGCAGCTTAGGGTTGGCGGGATTGGGCAAAAACATTCAGTACTTC. Translated, it gives CASSLGLAGLGKNIQYF.

This chain connects TRBV29-1 to TRBJ1-1, with 8 positions matching TRBD1. V shed 3 bases and J 7 bases; nucleotides not matched to a gene: 7. Germline CDR1 reads SQVTM; CDR2 reads ANQGSEA. This CDR3 is 13 amino acids long. The CDR3 region is CSVDRGRKNEAFF. The CDR3 DNA reads as TGCAGCGTTGACAGGGGGCGAAAGAATGAAGCTTTCTTT.

This chain links TRBV9 with TRBJ1-1; D is uncertain. Germline V gives CDR1 SGDLS, CDR2 YYNGEE. The germline V and J ends were trimmed by 3 bases and 1 base, with 13 bases remaining between them. CDR3 length: 15 residues. CDR3 sequence reads: CASSAAGIKNTEAFF. CDR3 in DNA: TGTGCCAGCAGCGCAGCCGGGATAAAGAACACTGAAGCTTTCTTT.

This chain links TRBV9 with TRBJ1-6; D unclear. V lost 0 bases and J 8 bases, leaving 12 bases between the germline ends. Germline V gives CDR1 SGDLS, CDR2 YYNGEE. The CDR3 consists of 15 residues. The CDR3 reads CASSVVGSADSPLHF. The CDR3 nucleotides are TGTGCCAGCAGCGTAGTCGGGTCAGCCGATTCACCCCTCCACTTT.

V is TRBV28 and J is TRBJ2-1; D ambiguous. The CDR3 covers 12 residues. In germline, CDR1 is MDHEN, CDR2 SYDVKM. Trimming removed 3 bases from V and 5 bases from J, with 5 bases in between. In DNA, the CDR3 is TGTGCCAGCAGTTTTCTAAACAATGAGCAGTTCTTC. It yields the protein CASSFLNNEQFF.

This chain links TRBV19 with TRBJ2-1; 8 bases match TRBD1. The CDR3 sequence is 17 residues long. Per germline, CDR1 LNHDA and CDR2 SQIVND (reference sequence). Trimming cost V 2 bases and J 7 bases; bases outside gene matches: 13. CDR3 coding DNA: TGTGCCAGTAGTATACTCGCTGGGCAGGGGGCTGGAAATGAGCAGTTCTTC. It specifies CASSILAGQGAGNEQFF. Combining the CDR3 with reference TRBV19 and TRBJ2-1 gives the whole variable domain DGGITQSPKYLFRKEGQNVTLSCEQNLNHDAMYWYRQDPGQGLRLIYYSQIVNDFQKGDIAEGYSVSREKKESFPLTVTSAQKNPTAFYLCASSILAGQGAGNEQFFGPGTRLTVL.

The chain carries TRBV28 and TRBJ2-3; the match to TRBD1 covers 9 bases. J lost 6 bases, V lost 8 bases, and 18 bases had no gene match. Germline V gene sequence: CDR1 MDHEN, CDR2 SYDVKM. The CDR3 contains 17 residues. CDR3: CASWRGTGRSGTDTQYF. The CDR3 region has the DNA TGTGCCAGCTGGCGTGGGACAGGGAGAAGTGGGACGGATACGCAGTATTTT.

The DNA of the CDR3 is TGTGCCAGCAGTTATTCCGGACAGAATGGAAACACCATATATTTT. Translated: CASSYSGQNGNTIYF. The chain carries TRBV6-5 and TRBJ1-3; D might be TRBD1 (6 bases). Deletions cut 3 bases from V and 3 bases from J, with 12 bases between. Germline V CDR1 and CDR2: MNHEY, SVGAGI. This CDR3 has 15 amino acids.